This TCR beta chain stems from a study of tumor-infiltrating lymphocytes in localized non-small cell lung cancer. Method: immunoSEQ multiplex PCR; TCRdb's copy keeps in-frame clones and lacks some. The sample consists of about 12,000 clones, roughly 85% of them appearing once. In its sample, this clone was seen a few times. The source material was uninvolved lung tissue not adjacent to the tumor. The receptor was isolated from a human donor with non-small cell lung cancer.

For the CDR3, the DNA is TGTGCCATCAGTGGGGGCACTGAAGCTTTCTTT. As protein: CAISGGTEAFF. The V call is TRBV10-3, the J call TRBJ1-1; D gene ambiguous. V was shortened by 4 bases and J by 4 bases, with 4 bases between the two germline ends. The CDR3 length is 11 residues. CDR1 is ENHRY and CDR2 is SYGVKD in the germline V gene.